A selection of T cell receptor beta chains follows, all from one sample in a study of blood T cell repertoires in COVID-19. Method: immunoSEQ multiplex PCR; TCRdb's copy keeps in-frame clones and lacks some. Found here are hundreds of thousands of clones, around 90% of them singletons; the top ten hold about 1.2%. Sequencing was performed on PBMCs or T cells enriched from blood (not recorded which). The receptors here all came from a man aged 25-45 years who had recovered from COVID-19. CDR3s include the opening cysteine and the closing phenylalanine or tryptophan. D genes are given only for firm matches. Not every row has a clone size; where given, it reads once, few, many or a size class.

>.|.|TRBV6-5|TRBJ2-3
CASSSGASSTDTQYF
TGTGCCAGCAGTTCGGGAGCGAGTAGCACAGATACGCAGTATTTT
>.|.|TRBV5-1|TRBJ2-1
CASSLGGYNEQFF
TGCGCCAGCAGCTTGGGAGGGTACAATGAGCAGTTCTTC
>.|TRBD1|TRBV9|TRBJ1-5
CASSAGGGNQPQHF
TGTGCCAGCAGCGCAGGGGGAGGCAATCAGCCCCAGCATTTT
>.|.|TRBV27|TRBJ1-2
CASSLQGTNYGYTF
TGTGCCAGCAGCCTGCAGGGAACTAACTATGGCTACACCTTC
>.|TRBD1|TRBV10-3|TRBJ1-5
CAIRKEGTGLNQPQHF
TGTGCCATCAGAAAAGAGGGGACAGGCCTCAATCAGCCCCAGCATTTT
>.|.|TRBV9|TRBJ2-7
CASSVGQGGTYEQYF
TGTGCCAGCAGCGTTGGGCAGGGTGGCACCTACGAGCAGTACTTC
>.|TRBD1|TRBV28|TRBJ2-3
CASAFGDRSTDTQYF
TGTGCCAGCGCCTTCGGGGACAGGTCCACAGATACGCAGTATTTT
>once|.|TRBV21-1|TRBJ2-3
CASSILLRGSTDTQYF
TGTGCCAGCAGCATTCTTCTTCGGGGGAGCACAGATACGCAGTATTTT
>.|TRBD1|TRBV5-8|TRBJ2-7
CASRNRRDRGYEQYF
TGTGCCAGCAGAAACCGCCGGGACAGGGGGTACGAGCAGTACTTC
>.|TRBD2|TRBV13|TRBJ2-1
CASSWGPGGAYNEQFF
TGTGCCAGCAGCTGGGGACCCGGGGGGGCCTACAATGAGCAGTTCTTC
>.|TRBD1|TRBV5-1|TRBJ2-1
CASSGPGQGFNEQFF
TGCGCCAGCAGCGGGCCGGGACAGGGGTTCAATGAGCAGTTCTTC
>.|.|TRBV7-2|TRBJ2-1
CASSLRTTYNEQFF
TGTGCCAGCAGCCTCCGGACAACCTACAATGAGCAGTTCTTC
>.|.|TRBV4-1|TRBJ1-2
CASSQDWSGKGYTF
TGCGCCAGCAGCCAAGATTGGTCAGGGAAAGGCTACACCTTC
>.|.|TRBV10-1|TRBJ2-5
CASSQGPRETQYF
TGCGCCAGCAGCCAGGGCCCCCGAGAGACCCAGTACTTC
>few|TRBD1|TRBV4-3|TRBJ2-7
CASSQDVPIPGTGSYEQYF
TGCGCCAGCAGCCAAGATGTCCCCATCCCCGGGACAGGCTCCTACGAGCAGTACTTC
>.|.|TRBV5-6|TRBJ2-1
CASTKTSYNEQFF
TGTGCCAGCACTAAGACTAGCTACAATGAGCAGTTCTTC
>once|TRBD1|TRBV18|TRBJ2-3
CASSPPGQGATDTQYF
TGTGCCAGCTCACCACCGGGACAGGGGGCAACAGATACGCAGTATTTT
>.|.|TRBV30|TRBJ2-5
CAWVTGVNSNRQETQYF
TGTGCCTGGGTCACAGGCGTAAACTCGAATAGGCAAGAGACCCAGTACTTC
>once|TRBD2|TRBV10-1|TRBJ2-1
CASSEPGTRGNNEQFF
TGCGCCAGCAGTGAGCCCGGGACTAGGGGGAACAATGAGCAGTTCTTC
>.|.|TRBV21-1|TRBJ1-2
CASSMVAPGQGLLAYGYTF
TGTGCCAGCAGCATGGTTGCTCCGGGACAGGGCCTCCTTGCCTATGGCTACACCTTC
>.|.|TRBV7-9|TRBJ2-2
CASPLTGTNTGELFF
TGTGCCAGTCCTTTGACCGGGACGAACACCGGGGAGCTGTTTTTT
>once|TRBD2|TRBV9|TRBJ2-5
CASSHGLAGGAETQYF
TGTGCCAGCAGCCACGGACTAGCGGGGGGTGCAGAGACCCAGTACTTC
>.|.|TRBV6-1|TRBJ1-5
CASSERRQFGKPQHF
TGTGCCAGCAGTGAAAGGCGACAGTTTGGTAAGCCCCAGCATTTT
>.|TRBD1|TRBV19|TRBJ2-7
CASSPGTGGYEQYF
TGTGCCAGTAGTCCCGGGACAGGGGGCTACGAGCAGTACTTC
>once|.|TRBV18|TRBJ1-2
CASSPLRQIYGYTF
TGTGCCAGCTCACCACTTCGACAGATCTATGGCTACACCTTC
>once|.|TRBV15|TRBJ1-4
CATSRESGGNEKLFF
TGTGCCACCAGCAGAGAATCAGGAGGTAATGAAAAACTGTTTTTT
>.|TRBD2|TRBV5-1|TRBJ2-2
CASSFYYSGRGTGELFF
TGCGCCAGCAGCTTTTATTACAGCGGGAGGGGTACCGGGGAGCTGTTTTTT
>.|TRBD2|TRBV12-3/TRBV12-4|TRBJ2-7
CASSLTSGRGQYF
TGTGCCAGCAGTTTAACTAGCGGCCGAGGGCAGTACTTC
>.|TRBD1|TRBV11-2|TRBJ2-7
CASGWTGSYEQYF
TGTGCCAGCGGCTGGACAGGGAGCTACGAGCAGTACTTC
>.|.|TRBV4-2|TRBJ1-6
CASSQEGAPGSPLHF
TGTGCCAGCAGCCAAGAGGGGGCCCCGGGGTCACCCCTCCACTTT
>once|TRBD1|TRBV19|TRBJ2-3
CASSIGTGSTDTQYF
TGTGCCAGTAGTATCGGGACAGGGAGCACAGATACGCAGTATTTT
>.|TRBD1|TRBV6-9|TRBJ2-7
CASSHPRQGADEQYF
TGTGCCAGCAGCCACCCCCGACAGGGGGCCGACGAGCAGTACTTC
>few|TRBD2|TRBV7-2|TRBJ2-3
CASSSSRTSGRIFTDTQYF
TGTGCCAGCAGCTCCTCGAGGACTAGCGGCAGAATCTTCACAGATACGCAGTATTTT
>.|.|TRBV24-1|TRBJ2-7
CATSDPTGLGSQQYF
TGTGCCACCAGTGACCCGACAGGCTTAGGGTCCCAGCAGTACTTC
>.|TRBD1|TRBV27|TRBJ1-4
CASSRRQGHEKLFF
TGTGCCAGCAGTCGTCGACAGGGTCATGAAAAACTGTTTTTT
>.|.|TRBV2|TRBJ1-3
CASSVLGNTIYF
TGTGCCAGCAGTGTATTGGGAAACACCATATATTTT
>.|.|TRBV30|TRBJ1-5
CAWSVISGSQPQHF
TGTGCCTGGAGTGTAATCTCCGGGAGTCAGCCCCAGCATTTT
>.|TRBD1|TRBV30|TRBJ2-1
CAWSVRQGDDYNEQFF
TGTGCCTGGAGTGTAAGACAGGGGGACGACTACAATGAGCAGTTCTTC
>.|TRBD2|TRBV7-2|TRBJ2-1
CASSETSGSFNEQFF
TGTGCCAGCAGCGAGACTAGCGGGAGTTTCAATGAGCAGTTCTTC
>.|.|TRBV2|TRBJ2-2
CASRLQGSGELFF
TGTGCCAGCAGGCTCCAGGGGAGCGGGGAGCTGTTTTTT
>.|TRBD1|TRBV18|TRBJ1-2
CASSPPGQGDYGYTF
TGTGCCAGCTCACCACCGGGACAGGGTGACTATGGCTACACCTTC
>.|TRBD1|TRBV6-7|TRBJ1-5
CASSRTGSNQPQHF
TGTGCCAGCAGTCGGACAGGGTCCAATCAGCCCCAGCATTTT
>.|.|TRBV7-9|TRBJ2-7
CASSQAQFYEQYF
TGTGCCAGCAGCCAAGCACAGTTCTACGAGCAGTACTTC
>.|.|TRBV9|TRBJ2-7
CASSVDEYEQYF
TGTGCCAGCAGCGTAGACGAGTACGAGCAGTACTTC
>.|.|TRBV9|TRBJ1-5
CASSVGGANQPQHF
TGTGCCAGCAGCGTAGGCGGGGCGAATCAGCCCCAGCATTTT
>.|TRBD1|TRBV27|TRBJ1-5
CASSFTGTGVSISNQPQHF
TGTGCCAGCAGTTTTACCGGGACAGGGGTCTCCATTAGCAATCAGCCCCAGCATTTT
>.|.|TRBV7-9|TRBJ1-1
CALRRDLSTEAFF
TGTGCCCTTAGGAGGGATTTGAGCACTGAAGCTTTCTTT